The clone carrying this T cell receptor (beta chain) was seen a single time. The antigen is undetermined. This specimen belongs to a study of cytomegalovirus exposure and HLA in healthy donors. CDR3 length: 18 residues. The V gene end was trimmed by 0 bases and the J gene end by 2 bases; junction bases not matched to a gene: 11. Whole-study findings and limits: Researchers counted 164 TCR beta chains as cytomegalovirus-associated. Later analysis showed most CMV-associated TCR beta chains appearing HLA-restricted. In a later analysis, V- and J-gene trimming of beta chains associated with a DCLRE1C missense variant, replicated independently.

The PCR employed 60 Vbeta primers together with 13 Jbeta primers. Only in-frame clones appear in the TCRdb table, and some are missing; sequencing was by immunoSEQ multiplex PCR. The sample lists 74,000 or so clones, around four fifths occurring once. The chain is built from TRBV23-1 and TRBJ2-3; 7 bases fit TRBD1. TRBV23-1 is identified as an open reading frame with a role that is uncertain. Sequencing was performed on PBMCs. The clonotype comes from a man between 50 and 59 years old in good health and CMV-seropositive. The CDR3 DNA follows: TGCGCCAGCAGTCAATCGGTTGTGGACAGGACAGTCACAGATACGCAGTATTTT. Translation gives CASSQSVVDRTVTDTQYF.